This T cell receptor (beta chain) appears in the sequencing data of a study of T cell responses to AZD1222 COVID-19 vaccine. Notes on the study in general: Variant regions that are unmutated are reportedly the target of nearly half of spike-specific TCRs. Receipt of two AZD1222 doses was followed by a rise in Spike-specific TCR breadth and depth.

V gave up 6 bases and J gave up 6 bases, with 15 bases separating them. Germline-derived CDR1 and CDR2 are PRHDT and FYEKMQ (reference sequence). CDR3 length: 14 residues. TCRdb's copy holds only in-frame clones and misses some; the assay was immunoSEQ multiplex PCR. This table has some 200,000 clones, 80% to 95% appearing once. For this clone: Its antigen is currently unknown.

The TCR was taken from an adult who received the AZD1222 COVID-19 vaccine. The sample consisted of peripheral blood, taken 28 days after the second AZD1222 dose. The chain recombines TRBV13 with TRBJ1-5, with TRBD1 as a possible D gene (6 bases). CDR3 bases: TGTGCCAGCAGAAAAGGGGGGTCCAGTCAGCCCCAGCATTTT. The encoded protein is CASRKGGSSQPQHF.